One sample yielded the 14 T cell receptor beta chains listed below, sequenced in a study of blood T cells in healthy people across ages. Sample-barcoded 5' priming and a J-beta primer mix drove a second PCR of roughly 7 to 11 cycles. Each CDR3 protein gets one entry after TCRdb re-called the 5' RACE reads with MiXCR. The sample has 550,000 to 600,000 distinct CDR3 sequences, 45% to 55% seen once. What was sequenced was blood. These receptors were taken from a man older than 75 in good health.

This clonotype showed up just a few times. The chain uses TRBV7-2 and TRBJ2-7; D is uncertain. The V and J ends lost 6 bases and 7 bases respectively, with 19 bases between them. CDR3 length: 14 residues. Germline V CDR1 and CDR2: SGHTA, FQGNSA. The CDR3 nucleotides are TGTGCCAGCAGTTTTCAATTGCGCTCCTTGGAGCAGTACTTC. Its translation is CASSFQLRSLEQYF.

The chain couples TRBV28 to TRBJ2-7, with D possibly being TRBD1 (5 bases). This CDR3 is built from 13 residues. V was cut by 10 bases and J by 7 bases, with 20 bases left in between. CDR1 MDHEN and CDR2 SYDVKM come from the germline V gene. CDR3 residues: CATLLGGAWEQYF. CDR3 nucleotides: TGTGCCACCCTTTTAGGTGGGGCGTGGGAGCAGTACTTC.

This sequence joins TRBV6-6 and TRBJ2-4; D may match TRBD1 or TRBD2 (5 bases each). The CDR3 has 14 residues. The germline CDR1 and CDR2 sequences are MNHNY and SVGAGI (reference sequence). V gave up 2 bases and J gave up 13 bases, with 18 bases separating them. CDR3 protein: CASSYRLSEGEQYF. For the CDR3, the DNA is TGTGCCAGCAGTTACCGCCTGTCAGAAGGGGAGCAGTACTTC.

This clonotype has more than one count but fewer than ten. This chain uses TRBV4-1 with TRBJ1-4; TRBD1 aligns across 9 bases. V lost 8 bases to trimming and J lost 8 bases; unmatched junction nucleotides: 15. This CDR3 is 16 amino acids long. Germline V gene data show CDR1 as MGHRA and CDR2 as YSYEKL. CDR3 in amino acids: CASRPDRGIDREKLFF. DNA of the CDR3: TGCGCCAGCCGCCCGGACAGGGGAATTGATCGGGAAAAACTGTTTTTT.

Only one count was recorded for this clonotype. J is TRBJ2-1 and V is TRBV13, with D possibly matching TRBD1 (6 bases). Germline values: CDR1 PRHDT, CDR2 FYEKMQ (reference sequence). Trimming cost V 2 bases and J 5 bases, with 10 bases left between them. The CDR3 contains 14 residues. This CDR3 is CASSLTGRHNEQFF. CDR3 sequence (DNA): TGTGCCAGCAGCTTAACAGGGCGTCACAATGAGCAGTTCTTC.

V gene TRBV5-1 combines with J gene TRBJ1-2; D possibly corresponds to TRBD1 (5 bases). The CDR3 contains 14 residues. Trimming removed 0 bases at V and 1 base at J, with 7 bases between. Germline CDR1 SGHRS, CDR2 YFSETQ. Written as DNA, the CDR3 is TGCGCCAGCAGCTTGGGCGACAGTAACTATGGCTACACCTTC. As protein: CASSLGDSNYGYTF.

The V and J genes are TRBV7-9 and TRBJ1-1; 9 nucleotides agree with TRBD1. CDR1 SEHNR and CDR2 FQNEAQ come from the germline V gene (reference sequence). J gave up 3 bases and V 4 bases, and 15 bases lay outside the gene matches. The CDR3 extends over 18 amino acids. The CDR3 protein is CASSSRHTGGQQDTEAFF. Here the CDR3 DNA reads TGTGCCAGCAGCTCTCGACATACAGGGGGCCAGCAGGACACTGAAGCTTTCTTT.

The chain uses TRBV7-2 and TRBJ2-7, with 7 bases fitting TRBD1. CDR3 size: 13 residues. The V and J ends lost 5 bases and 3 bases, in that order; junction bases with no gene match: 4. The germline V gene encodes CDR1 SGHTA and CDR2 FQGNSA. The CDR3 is CASSVTGYYEQYF. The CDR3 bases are TGTGCCAGCAGCGTGACAGGGTACTACGAGCAGTACTTC. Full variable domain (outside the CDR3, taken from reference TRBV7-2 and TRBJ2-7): GAGVSQSPSNKVTEKGKDVELRCDPISGHTALYWYRQSLGQGLEFLIYFQGNSAPDKSGLPSDRFSAERTGGSVSTLTIQRTQQEDSAVYLCASSVTGYYEQYFGPGTRLTVT.

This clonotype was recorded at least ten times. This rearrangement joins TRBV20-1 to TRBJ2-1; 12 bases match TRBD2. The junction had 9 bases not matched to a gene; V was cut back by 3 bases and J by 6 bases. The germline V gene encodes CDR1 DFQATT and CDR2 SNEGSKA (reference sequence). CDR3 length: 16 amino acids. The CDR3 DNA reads TGCAGTGCTAGCCCGACTAGCGGGAGAATCGGCAATGAGCAGTTCTTC. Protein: CSASPTSGRIGNEQFF.

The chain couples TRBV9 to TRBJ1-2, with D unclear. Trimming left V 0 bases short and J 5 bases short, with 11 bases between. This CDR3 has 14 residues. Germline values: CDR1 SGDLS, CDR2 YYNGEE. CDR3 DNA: TGTGCCAGCAGCGTAGGGGGAGGCCAATATGGCTACACCTTC. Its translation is CASSVGGGQYGYTF. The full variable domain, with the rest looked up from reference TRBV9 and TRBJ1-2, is DSGVTQTPKHLITATGQRVTLRCSPRSGDLSVYWYQQSLDQGLQFLIQYYNGEERAKGNILERFSAQQFPDLHSELNLSSLELGDSALYFCASSVGGGQYGYTFGSGTRLTVV.

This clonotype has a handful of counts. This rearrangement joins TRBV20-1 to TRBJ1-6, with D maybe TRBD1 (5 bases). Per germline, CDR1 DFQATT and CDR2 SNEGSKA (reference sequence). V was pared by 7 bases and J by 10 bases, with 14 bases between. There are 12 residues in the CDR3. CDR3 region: CSVAGGSSPLHF. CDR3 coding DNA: TGCAGTGTCGCGGGGGGGAGCTCACCCCTCCACTTT.

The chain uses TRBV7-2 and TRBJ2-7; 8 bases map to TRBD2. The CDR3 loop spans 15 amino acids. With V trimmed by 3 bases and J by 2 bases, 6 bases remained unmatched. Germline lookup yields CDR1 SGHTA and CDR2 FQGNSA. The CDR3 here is CASSFRGGRTYEQYF. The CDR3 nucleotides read TGTGCCAGCAGCTTCCGCGGGGGGAGGACCTACGAGCAGTACTTC.

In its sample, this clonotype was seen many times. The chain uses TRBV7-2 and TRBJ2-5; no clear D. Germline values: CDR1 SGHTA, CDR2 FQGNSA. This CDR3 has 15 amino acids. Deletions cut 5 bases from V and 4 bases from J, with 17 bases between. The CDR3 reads CASSQIPLKVETQYF. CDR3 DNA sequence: TGTGCCAGCAGCCAAATCCCTCTTAAAGTAGAGACCCAGTACTTC.

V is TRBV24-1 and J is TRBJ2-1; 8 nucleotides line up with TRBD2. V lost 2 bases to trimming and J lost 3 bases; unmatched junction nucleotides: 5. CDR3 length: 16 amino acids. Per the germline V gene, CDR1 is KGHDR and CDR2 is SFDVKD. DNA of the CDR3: TGTGCCACCAGTGATTCCCATGCGGGAGGCTACAATGAGCAGTTCTTC. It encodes CATSDSHAGGYNEQFF.